This section outlines one TCR beta chain sequence together with its context. This specimen belongs to a study of cytomegalovirus exposure and HLA in healthy donors. Per the germline V gene, CDR1 is MNHEY and CDR2 is SVGAGI. Trimming left V 0 bases short and J 5 bases short, with 8 bases between. The CDR3 sequence is 14 residues long. Both 60 Vbeta primers and 13 Jbeta primers went into the PCR. Only in-frame clones appear in the TCRdb table, and some are missing; sequencing was by immunoSEQ multiplex PCR. The repertoire has some 140,000 clones, 77% of them found once; the top ten carry over 1.3%. Sequenced sample: PBMCs. The chain employs TRBV6-5 and TRBJ1-3; tentatively, D is TRBD1 (5 bases). This receptor was identified in a woman between 35 and 50 years old in good health and CMV-seronegative. The CDR3 loop reads CASSYSAGRNTIYF. The CDR3 bases are TGTGCCAGCAGTTACTCGGCAGGGCGAAACACCATATATTTT.